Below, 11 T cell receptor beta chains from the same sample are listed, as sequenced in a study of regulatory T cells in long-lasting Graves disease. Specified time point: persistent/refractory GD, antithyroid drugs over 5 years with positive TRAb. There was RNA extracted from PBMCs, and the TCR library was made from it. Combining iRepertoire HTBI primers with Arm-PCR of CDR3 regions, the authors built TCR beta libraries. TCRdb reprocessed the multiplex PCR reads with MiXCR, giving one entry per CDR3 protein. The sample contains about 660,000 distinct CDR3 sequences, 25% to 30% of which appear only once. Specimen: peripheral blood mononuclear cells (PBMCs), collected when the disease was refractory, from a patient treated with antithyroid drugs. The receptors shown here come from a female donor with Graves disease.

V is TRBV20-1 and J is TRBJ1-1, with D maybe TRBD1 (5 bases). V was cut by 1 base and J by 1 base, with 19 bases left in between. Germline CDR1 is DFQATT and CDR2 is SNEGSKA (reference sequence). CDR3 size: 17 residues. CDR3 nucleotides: TGCAGTGCTAGAGTCCCGGGGGGGGGTTTAGGGAACACTGAAGCTTTCTTT. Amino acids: CSARVPGGGLGNTEAFF.

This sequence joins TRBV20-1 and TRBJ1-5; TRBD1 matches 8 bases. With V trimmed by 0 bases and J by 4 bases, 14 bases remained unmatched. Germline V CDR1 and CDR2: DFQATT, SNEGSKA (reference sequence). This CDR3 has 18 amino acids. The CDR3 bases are TGCAGTGCTAGAGATCGGGCGTCTGGACAGGGATGGAATCAGCCCCAGCATTTT. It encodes CSARDRASGQGWNQPQHF.

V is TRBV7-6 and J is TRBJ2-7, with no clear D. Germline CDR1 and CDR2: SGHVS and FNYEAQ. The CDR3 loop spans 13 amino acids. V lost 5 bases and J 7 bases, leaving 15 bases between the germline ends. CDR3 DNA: TGTGCCAGCAGCCTATTCAAAGCGCAAGAGCAGTACTTC. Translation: CASSLFKAQEQYF.

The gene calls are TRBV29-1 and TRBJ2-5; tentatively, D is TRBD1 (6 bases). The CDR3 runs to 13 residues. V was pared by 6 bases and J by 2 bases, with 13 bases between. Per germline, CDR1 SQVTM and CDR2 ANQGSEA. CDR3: CSVVRQVQETQYF. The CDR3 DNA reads TGCAGCGTCGTTAGACAGGTTCAAGAGACCCAGTACTTC.

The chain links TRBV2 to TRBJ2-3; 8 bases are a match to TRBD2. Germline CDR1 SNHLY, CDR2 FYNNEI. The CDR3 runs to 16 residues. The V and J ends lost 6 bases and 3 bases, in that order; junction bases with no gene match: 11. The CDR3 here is CASSKGLAGFTDTQYF. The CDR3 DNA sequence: TGTGCCAGCAGCAAGGGGTTAGCGGGATTTACAGATACGCAGTATTTT.

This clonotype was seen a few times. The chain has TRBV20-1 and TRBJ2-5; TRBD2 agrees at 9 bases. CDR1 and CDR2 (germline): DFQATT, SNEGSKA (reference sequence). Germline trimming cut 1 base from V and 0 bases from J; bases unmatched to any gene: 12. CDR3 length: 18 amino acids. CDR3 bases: TGCAGTGCTAGAGTCCTACGACTAGCGGATTCGTACCAAGAGACCCAGTACTTC. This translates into CSARVLRLADSYQETQYF.

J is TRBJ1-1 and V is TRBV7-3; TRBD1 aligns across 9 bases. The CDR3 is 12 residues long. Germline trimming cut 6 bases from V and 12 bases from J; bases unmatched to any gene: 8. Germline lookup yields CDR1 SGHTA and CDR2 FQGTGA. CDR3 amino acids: CASSSRTGDPFF. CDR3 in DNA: TGTGCCAGCAGTTCGCGGACAGGGGACCCTTTCTTT.

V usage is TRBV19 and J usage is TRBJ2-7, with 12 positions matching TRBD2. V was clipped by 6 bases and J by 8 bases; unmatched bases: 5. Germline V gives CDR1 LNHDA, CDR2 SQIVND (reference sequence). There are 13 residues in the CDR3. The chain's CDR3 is CASSGLAGSQQYF. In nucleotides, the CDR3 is TGTGCCAGTAGCGGACTAGCGGGAAGTCAGCAGTACTTC.

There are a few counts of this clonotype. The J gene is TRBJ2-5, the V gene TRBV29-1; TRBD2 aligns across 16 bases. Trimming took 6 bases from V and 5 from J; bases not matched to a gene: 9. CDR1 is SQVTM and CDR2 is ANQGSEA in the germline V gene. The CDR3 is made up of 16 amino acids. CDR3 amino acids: CSVRSGLAGGHETQYF. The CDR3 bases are TGCAGCGTGAGGTCGGGACTAGCGGGAGGGCACGAGACCCAGTACTTC. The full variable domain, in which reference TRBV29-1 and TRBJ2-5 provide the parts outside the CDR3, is SAVISQKPSRDICQRGTSLTIQCQVDSQVTMMFWYRQQPGQSLTLIATANQGSEATYESGFVIDKFPISRPNLTFSTLTVSNMSPEDSSIYLCSVRSGLAGGHETQYFGPGTRLLVL.

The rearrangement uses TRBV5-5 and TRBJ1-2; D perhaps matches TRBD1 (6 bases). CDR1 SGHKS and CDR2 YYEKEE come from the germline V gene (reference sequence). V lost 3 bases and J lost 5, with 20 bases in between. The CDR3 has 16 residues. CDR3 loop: CASSWGPDRSIYGYTF. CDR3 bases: TGTGCCAGCAGCTGGGGCCCGGACAGATCCATATATGGCTACACCTTC.

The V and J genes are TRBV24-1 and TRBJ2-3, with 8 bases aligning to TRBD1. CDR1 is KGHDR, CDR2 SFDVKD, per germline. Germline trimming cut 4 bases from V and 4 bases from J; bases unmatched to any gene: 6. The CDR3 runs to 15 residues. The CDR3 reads CATSDAGQGADTQYF. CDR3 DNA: TGTGCCACCAGTGACGCCGGACAGGGTGCAGATACGCAGTATTTT.